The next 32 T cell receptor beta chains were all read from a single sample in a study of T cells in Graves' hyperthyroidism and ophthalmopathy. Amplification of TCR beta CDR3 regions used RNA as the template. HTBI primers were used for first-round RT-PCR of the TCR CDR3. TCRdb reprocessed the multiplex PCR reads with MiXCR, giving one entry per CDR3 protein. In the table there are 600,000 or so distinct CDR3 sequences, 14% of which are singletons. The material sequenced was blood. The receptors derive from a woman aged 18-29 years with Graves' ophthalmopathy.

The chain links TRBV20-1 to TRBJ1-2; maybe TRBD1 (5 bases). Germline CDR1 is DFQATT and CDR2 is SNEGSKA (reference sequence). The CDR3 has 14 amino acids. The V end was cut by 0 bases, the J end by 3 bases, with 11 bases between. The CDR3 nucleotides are TGCAGTGCTAGAGATCGGGGGGGGGACTATGGCTACACCTTC. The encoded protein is CSARDRGGDYGYTF.

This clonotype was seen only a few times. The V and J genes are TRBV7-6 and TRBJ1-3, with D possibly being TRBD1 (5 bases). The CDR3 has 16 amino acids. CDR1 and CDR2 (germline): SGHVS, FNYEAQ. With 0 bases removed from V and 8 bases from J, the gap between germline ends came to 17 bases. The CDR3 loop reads CASSLAPNRAGDTIYF. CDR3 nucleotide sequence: TGTGCCAGCAGCTTAGCCCCCAACCGGGCGGGGGACACCATATATTTT.

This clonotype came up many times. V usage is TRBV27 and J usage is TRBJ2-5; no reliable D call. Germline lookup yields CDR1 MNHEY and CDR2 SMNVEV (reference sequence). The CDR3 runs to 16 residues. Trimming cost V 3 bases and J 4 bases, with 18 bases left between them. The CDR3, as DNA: TGTGCCAGCAGTTTTATCTCAGGCAGGATTGGAGAGACCCAGTACTTC. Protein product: CASSFISGRIGETQYF.

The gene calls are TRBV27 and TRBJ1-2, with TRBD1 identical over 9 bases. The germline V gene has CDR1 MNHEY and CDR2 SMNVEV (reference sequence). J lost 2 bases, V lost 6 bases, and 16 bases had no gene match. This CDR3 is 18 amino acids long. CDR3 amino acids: CASSKFPSSGTGNYGYTF. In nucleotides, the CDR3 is TGTGCCAGCAGCAAATTTCCCTCGTCCGGGACAGGGAACTATGGCTACACCTTC.

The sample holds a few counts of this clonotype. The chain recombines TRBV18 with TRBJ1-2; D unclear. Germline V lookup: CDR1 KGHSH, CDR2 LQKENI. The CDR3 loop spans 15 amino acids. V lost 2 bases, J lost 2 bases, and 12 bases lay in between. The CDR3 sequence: CASSPAPMGNYGYTF. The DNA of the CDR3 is TGTGCCAGCTCACCAGCACCAATGGGCAACTATGGCTACACCTTC.

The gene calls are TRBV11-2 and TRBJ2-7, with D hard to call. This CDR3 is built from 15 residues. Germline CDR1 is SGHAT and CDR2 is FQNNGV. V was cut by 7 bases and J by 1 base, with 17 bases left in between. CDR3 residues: CASTQGIEVSYEQYF. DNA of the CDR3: TGTGCCAGCACCCAAGGAATCGAGGTTTCCTACGAGCAGTACTTC.

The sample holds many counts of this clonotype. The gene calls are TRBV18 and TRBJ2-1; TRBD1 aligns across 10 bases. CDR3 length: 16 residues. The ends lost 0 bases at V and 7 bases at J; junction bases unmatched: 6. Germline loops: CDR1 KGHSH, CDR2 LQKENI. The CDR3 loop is CASSPPLGQGENEQFF. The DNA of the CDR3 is TGTGCCAGCTCACCACCCCTAGGACAGGGGGAGAATGAGCAGTTCTTC. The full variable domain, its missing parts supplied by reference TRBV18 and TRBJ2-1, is NAGVMQNPRHLVRRRGQEARLRCSPMKGHSHVYWYRQLPEEGLKFMVYLQKENIIDESGMPKERFSAEFPKEGPSILRIQQVVRGDSAAYFCASSPPLGQGENEQFFGPGTRLTVL.

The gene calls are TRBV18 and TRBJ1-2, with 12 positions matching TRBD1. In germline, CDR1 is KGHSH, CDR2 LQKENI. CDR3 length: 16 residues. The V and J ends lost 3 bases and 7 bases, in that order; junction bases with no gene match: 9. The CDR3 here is CASSPHVGQGARGYTF. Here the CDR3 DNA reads TGTGCCAGCTCACCTCACGTGGGACAGGGGGCGCGTGGCTACACCTTC.

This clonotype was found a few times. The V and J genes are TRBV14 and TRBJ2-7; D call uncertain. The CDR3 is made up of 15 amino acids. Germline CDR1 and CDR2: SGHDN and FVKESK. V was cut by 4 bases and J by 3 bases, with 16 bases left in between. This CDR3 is CASSPARVSYYEQYF. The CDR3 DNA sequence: TGTGCCAGCAGCCCCGCGAGAGTCAGTTACTACGAGCAGTACTTC.

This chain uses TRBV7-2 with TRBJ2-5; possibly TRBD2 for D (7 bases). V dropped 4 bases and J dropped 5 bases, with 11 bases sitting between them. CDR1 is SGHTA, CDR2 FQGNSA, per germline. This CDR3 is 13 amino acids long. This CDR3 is CASSSGGFETQYF. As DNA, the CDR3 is TGTGCCAGCAGCTCGGGGGGCTTCGAGACCCAGTACTTC.

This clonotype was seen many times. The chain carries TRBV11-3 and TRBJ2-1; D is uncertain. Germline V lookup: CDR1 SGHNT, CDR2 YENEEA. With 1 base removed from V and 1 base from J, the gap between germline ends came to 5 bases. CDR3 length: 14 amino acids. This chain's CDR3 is CASSLVKSYNEQFF. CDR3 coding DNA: TGTGCCAGCAGCTTAGTAAAGTCCTACAATGAGCAGTTCTTC. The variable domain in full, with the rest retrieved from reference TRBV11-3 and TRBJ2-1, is EAGVVQSPRYKIIEKKQPVAFWCNPISGHNTLYWYLQNLGQGPELLIRYENEEAVDDSQLPKDRFSAERLKGVDSTLKIQPAELGDSAVYLCASSLVKSYNEQFFGPGTRLTVL.

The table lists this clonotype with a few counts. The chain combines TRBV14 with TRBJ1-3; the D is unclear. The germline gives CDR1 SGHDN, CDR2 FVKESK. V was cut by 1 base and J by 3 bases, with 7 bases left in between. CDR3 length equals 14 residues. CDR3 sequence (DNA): TGTGCCAGCAGCCAAGGATACGGTGGAAACACCATATATTTT. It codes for CASSQGYGGNTIYF. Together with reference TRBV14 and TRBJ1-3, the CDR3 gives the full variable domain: EAGVTQFPSHSVIEKGQTVTLRCDPISGHDNLYWYRRVMGKEIKFLLHFVKESKQDESGMPNNRFLAERTGGTYSTLKVQPAELEDSGVYFCASSQGYGGNTIYFGEGSWLTVV.

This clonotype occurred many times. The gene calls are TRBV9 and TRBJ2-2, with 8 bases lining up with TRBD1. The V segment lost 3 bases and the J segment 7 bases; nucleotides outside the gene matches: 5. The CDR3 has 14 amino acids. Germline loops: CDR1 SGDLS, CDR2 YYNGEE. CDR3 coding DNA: TGTGCCAGCAGCGCACGGACAGGGATCGGGGAGCTGTTTTTT. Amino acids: CASSARTGIGELFF. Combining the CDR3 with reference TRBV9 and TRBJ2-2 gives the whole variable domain DSGVTQTPKHLITATGQRVTLRCSPRSGDLSVYWYQQSLDQGLQFLIQYYNGEERAKGNILERFSAQQFPDLHSELNLSSLELGDSALYFCASSARTGIGELFFGEGSRLTVL.

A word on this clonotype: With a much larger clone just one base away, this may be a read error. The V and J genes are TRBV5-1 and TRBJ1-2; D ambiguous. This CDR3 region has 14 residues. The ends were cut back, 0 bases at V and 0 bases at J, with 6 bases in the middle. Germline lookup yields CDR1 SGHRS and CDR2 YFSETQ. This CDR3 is CASSLDPANYGYTF. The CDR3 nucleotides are TGCGCCAGCAGCTTGGACCCAGCTAACTATGGCTACACCTTC.

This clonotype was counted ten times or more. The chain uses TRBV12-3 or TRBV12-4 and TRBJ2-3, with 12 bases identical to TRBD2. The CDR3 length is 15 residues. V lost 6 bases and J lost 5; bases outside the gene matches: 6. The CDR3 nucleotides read TGTGCCAGCAGAAGACTAGCGGGGGCCGTAGATACGCAGTATTTT. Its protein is CASRRLAGAVDTQYF.

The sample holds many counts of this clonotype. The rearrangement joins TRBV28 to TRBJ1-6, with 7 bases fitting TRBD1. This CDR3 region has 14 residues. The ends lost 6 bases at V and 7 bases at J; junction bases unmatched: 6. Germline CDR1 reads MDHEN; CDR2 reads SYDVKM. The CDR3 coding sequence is TGTGCCAGCAGCGAGGACAGGCTAAATTCACCCCTCCACTTT. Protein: CASSEDRLNSPLHF.

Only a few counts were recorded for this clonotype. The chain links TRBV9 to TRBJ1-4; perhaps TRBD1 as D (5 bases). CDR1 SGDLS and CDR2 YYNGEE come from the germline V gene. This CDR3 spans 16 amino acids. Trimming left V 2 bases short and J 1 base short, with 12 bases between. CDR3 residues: CASSVYWGGTNEKLFF. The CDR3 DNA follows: TGTGCCAGCAGCGTTTATTGGGGGGGAACTAATGAAAAACTGTTTTTT.

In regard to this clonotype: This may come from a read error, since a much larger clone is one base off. CDR3 residues: CSAREGGETQFF. The DNA for the CDR3 is TGCAGTGCTAGAGAGGGAGGGGAGACCCAGTTCTTC. This chain joins TRBV20-1 and TRBJ2-5; 7 nucleotides align to TRBD2. Judging by the DNA end, TRBJ2-1 fits better; the J call may be wrong. CDR1 DFQATT and CDR2 SNEGSKA come from the germline V gene (reference sequence). CDR3 length: 12 amino acids.

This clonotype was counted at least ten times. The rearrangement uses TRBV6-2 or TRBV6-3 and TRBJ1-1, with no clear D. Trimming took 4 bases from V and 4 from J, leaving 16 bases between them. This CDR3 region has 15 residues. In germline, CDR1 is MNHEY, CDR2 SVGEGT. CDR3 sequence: CASSFRPMGCTEAFF. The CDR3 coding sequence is TGTGCCAGCAGTTTTCGACCGATGGGATGCACTGAAGCTTTCTTT.

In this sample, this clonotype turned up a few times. The CDR3 DNA reads TGTGCCAGCAGCCAACGAGGGGCCCCGAGGGAGACTGAAGCTTTCTTT. Its protein product is CASSQRGAPRETEAFF. J is TRBJ1-1 and V is TRBV7-9; tentatively, D is TRBD1 (5 bases). Germline assignment: CDR1 SEHNR and CDR2 FQNEAQ (reference sequence). The CDR3 runs to 16 residues. Deletions cut 5 bases from V and 5 bases from J, with 21 bases between.

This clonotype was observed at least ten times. The CDR3 DNA reads as TGTGCCAGCAGCCTCGACCCGAGTCTAGGGACCCAGTACTTC. Its translation is CASSLDPSLGTQYF. This chain joins TRBV9 and TRBJ2-5; D gene unclear. In germline, CDR1 is SGDLS, CDR2 YYNGEE. The CDR3 totals 14 residues. V was trimmed by 4 bases and J by 7 bases, leaving 17 bases between them.

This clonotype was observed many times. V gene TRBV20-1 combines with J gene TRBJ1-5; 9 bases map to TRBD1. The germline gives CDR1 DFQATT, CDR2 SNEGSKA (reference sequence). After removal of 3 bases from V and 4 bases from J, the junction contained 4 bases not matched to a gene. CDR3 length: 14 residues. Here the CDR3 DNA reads TGCAGTGCTAGTCCGGGACAGGGAAATCAGCCCCAGCATTTT. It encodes CSASPGQGNQPQHF.

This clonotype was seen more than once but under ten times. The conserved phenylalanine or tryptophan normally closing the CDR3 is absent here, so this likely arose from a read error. The CDR3 nucleotides read TGTGCCAGCAGCCAAGGGAGGGAGCTCAGCGAGCAGTACTCC. Protein: CASSQGRELSEQYS. This chain joins TRBV3-1 and TRBJ2-7, with a weak D call TRBD2 (6 bases). The V end lost 1 base, the J end lost 6 bases, and 13 bases lay between the germline ends. The CDR3 has 14 residues. In germline, CDR1 is LGHDT, CDR2 YNNKEL (reference sequence).

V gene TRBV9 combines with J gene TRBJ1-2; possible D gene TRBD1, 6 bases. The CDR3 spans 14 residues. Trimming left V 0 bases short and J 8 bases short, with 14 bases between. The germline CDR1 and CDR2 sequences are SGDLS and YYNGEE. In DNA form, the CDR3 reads TGTGCCAGCAGCGTAGGAGGGGGGGCGGACGGCTACACCTTC. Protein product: CASSVGGGADGYTF.

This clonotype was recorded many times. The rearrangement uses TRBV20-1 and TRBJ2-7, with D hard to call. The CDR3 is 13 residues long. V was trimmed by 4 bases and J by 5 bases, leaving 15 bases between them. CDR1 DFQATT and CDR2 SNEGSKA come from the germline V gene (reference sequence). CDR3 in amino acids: CSANGPPMDEQYF. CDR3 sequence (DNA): TGCAGTGCTAACGGGCCTCCCATGGACGAGCAGTACTTC.

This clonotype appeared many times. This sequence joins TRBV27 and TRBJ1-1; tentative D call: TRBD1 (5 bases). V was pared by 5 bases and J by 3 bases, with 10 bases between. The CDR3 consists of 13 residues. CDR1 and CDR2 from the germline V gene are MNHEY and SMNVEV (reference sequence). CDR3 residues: CASSGDEDTEAFF. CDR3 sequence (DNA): TGTGCCAGCAGTGGGGACGAGGACACTGAAGCTTTCTTT.

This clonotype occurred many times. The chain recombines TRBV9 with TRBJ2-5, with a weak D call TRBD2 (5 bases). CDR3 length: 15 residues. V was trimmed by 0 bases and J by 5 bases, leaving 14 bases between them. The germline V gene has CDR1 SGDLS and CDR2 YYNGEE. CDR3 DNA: TGTGCCAGCAGCGTAGTCGAAGGGAGTCCGGAGACCCAGTACTTC. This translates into CASSVVEGSPETQYF.

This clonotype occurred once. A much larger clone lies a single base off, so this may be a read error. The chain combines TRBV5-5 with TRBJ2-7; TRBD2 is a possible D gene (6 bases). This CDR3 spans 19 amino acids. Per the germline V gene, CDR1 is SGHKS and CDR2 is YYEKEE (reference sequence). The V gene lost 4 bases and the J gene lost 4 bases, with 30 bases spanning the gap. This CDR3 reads CASSTNPDLGGGTIYEQYF. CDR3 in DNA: TGTGCCAGCAGCACCAACCCGGACTTGGGTGGCGGGACGATTTACGAGCAGTACTTC.

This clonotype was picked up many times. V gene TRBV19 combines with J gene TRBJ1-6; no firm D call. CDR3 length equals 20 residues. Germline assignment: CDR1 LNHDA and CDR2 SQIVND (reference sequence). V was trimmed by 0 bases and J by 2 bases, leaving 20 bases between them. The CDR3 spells CASSIDGLDGGGTYNSPLHF. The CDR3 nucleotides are TGTGCCAGTAGTATAGACGGTTTGGATGGAGGAGGGACCTATAATTCACCCCTCCACTTT.

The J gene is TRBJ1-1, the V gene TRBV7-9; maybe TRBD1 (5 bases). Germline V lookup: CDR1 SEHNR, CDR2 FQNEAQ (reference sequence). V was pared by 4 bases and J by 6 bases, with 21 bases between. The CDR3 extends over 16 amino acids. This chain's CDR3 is CASSSPRGVEVPEAFF. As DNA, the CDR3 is TGTGCCAGCAGCTCCCCCCGGGGGGTCGAGGTACCTGAAGCTTTCTTT. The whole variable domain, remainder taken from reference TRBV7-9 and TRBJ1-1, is DTGVSQNPRHKITKRGQNVTFRCDPISEHNRLYWYRQTLGQGPEFLTYFQNEAQLEKSRLLSDRFSAERPKGSFSTLEIQRTEQGDSAMYLCASSSPRGVEVPEAFFGQGTRLTVV.

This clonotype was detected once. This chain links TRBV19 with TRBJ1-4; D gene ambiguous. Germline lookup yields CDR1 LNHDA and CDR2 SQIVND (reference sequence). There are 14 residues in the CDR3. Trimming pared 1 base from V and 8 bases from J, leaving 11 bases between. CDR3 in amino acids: CASSIAEGPEKLFF. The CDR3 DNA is TGTGCCAGTAGTATAGCGGAAGGTCCGGAAAAACTGTTTTTT.

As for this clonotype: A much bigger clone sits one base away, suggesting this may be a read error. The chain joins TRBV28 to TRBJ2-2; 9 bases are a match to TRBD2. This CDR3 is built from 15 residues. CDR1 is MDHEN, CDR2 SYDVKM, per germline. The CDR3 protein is CASSGSGSYTGELVF. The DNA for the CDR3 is TGTGCCAGCAGCGGTAGCGGGAGTTACACCGGGGAGCTGGTTTTT.